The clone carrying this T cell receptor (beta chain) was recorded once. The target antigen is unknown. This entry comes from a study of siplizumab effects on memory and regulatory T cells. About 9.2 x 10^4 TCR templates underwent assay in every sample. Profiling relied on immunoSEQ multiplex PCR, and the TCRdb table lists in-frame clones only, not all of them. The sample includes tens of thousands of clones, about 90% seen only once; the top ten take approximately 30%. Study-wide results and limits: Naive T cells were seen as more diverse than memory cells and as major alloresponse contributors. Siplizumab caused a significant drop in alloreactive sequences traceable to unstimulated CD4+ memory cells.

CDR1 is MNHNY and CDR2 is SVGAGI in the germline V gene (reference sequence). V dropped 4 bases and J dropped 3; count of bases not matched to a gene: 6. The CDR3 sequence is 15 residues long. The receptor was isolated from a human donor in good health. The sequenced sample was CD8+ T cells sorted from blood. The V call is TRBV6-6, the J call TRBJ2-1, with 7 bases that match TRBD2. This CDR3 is CASSSSSGDYNEQFF. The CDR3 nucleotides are TGTGCCAGCAGTTCCTCTAGCGGAGACTACAATGAGCAGTTCTTC.